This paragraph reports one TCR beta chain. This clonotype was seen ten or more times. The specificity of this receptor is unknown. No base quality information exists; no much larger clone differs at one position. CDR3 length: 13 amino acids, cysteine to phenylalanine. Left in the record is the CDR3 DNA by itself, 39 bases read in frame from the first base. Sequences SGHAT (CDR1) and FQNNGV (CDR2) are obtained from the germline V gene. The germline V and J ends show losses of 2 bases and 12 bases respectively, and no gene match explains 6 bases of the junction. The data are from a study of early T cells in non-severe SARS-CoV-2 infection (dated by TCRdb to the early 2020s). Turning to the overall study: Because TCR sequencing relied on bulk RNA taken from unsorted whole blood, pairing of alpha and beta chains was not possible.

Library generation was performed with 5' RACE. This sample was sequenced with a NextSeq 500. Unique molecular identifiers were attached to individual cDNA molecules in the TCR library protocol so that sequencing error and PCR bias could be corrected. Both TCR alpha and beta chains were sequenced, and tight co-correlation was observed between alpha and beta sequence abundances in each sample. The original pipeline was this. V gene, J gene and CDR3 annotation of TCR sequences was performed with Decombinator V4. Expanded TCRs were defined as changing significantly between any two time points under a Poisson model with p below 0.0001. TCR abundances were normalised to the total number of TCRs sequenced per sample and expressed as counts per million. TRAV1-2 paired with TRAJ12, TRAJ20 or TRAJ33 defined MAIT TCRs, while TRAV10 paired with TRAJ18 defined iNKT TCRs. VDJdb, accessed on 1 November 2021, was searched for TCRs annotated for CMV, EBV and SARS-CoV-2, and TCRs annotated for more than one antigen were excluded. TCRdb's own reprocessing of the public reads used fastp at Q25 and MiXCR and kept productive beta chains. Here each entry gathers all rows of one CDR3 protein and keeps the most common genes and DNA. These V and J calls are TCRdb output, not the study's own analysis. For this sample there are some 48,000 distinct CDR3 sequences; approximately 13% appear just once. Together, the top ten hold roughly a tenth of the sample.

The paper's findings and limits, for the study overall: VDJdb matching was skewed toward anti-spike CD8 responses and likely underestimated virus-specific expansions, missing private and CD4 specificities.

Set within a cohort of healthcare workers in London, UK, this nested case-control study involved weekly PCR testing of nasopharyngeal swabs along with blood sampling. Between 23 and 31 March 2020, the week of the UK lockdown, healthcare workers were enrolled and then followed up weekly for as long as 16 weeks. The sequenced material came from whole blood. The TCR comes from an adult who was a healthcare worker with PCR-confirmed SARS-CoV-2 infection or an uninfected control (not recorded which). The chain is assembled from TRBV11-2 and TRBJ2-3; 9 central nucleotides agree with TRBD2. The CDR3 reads CASSLPLAGGQYF. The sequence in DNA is TGTGCCAGCAGCTTACCACTAGCGGGTGGACAGTATTTT.